These 24 T cell receptor beta chains were all obtained from the same sample, sequenced in a study of chemoradiotherapy in HPV16-positive cancers. Libraries were prepared by immunoSEQ multiplex PCR; TCRdb keeps only in-frame clonotypes and omits some of them. The table has about 8,000 clones, roughly two thirds seen once. This material was collected from a patient who underwent chemoradiotherapy. All receptors derive from a human donor with HPV-associated anogenital cancer.

The rearrangement joins TRBV7-2 to TRBJ2-6; D is undetermined. Germline CDR1 is SGHTA and CDR2 is FQGNSA. The CDR3 has 15 residues. Trimming shortened V by 7 bases and J by 0 bases, and 10 bases separated the two germline ends. The CDR3 DNA reads as TGTGCCAGCACCCCCTCGAGCTCTGGGGCCAACGTCCTGACTTTC. It yields the protein CASTPSSSGANVLTF.

Relative to its sample, this clone is medium-sized. The chain has TRBV7-9 and TRBJ2-2; D not resolved. Trimming removed 7 bases at V and 6 bases at J, with 12 bases between. Looked up from germline, CDR1 is SEHNR and CDR2 is FQNEAQ (reference sequence). The CDR3 is 13 residues long. CDR3 in DNA: TGTGCCAGCACCGCCCTTTCGCCCGGGGAGCTGTTTTTT. Residues: CASTALSPGELFF.

Only a few counts were recorded for this clone. V is TRBV11-2 and J is TRBJ1-2; D ambiguous. From germline, CDR1 is SGHAT and CDR2 FQNNGV. Trimming removed 5 bases at V and 4 bases at J, with 14 bases between. This CDR3 has 14 residues. Written as DNA, the CDR3 is TGTGCCAGCAGCCTGGTTGACGGATTCTATGGCTACACCTTC. Protein: CASSLVDGFYGYTF.

This chain uses TRBV6-5 with TRBJ2-3, with 8 bases matching TRBD2. Losses at the gene ends were 6 bases for V and 1 base for J; bases not matched to a gene: 6. Germline CDR1 reads MNHEY; CDR2 reads SVGAGI. The length of the CDR3 is 15 residues. The CDR3 spells CASSFQAGGTDTQYF. In nucleotides, the CDR3 is TGTGCCAGCAGCTTCCAAGCGGGGGGCACAGATACGCAGTATTTT.

The rearrangement links TRBV6-5 to TRBJ2-7; D possibly corresponds to TRBD1 (5 bases). V lost 8 bases and J lost 4, with 9 bases in between. This CDR3 spans 11 amino acids. From germline, CDR1 is MNHEY and CDR2 SVGAGI. CDR3 sequence (DNA): TGTGCCAGCCGCAGACAGTACGAGCAGTACTTC. Protein: CASRRQYEQYF.

DNA of the CDR3: TGTGCCAGCACCTTATACCTCGGGACTAAAAACAATGAGCAGTTCTTC. Translation gives CASTLYLGTKNNEQFF. This chain joins TRBV27 and TRBJ2-1; TRBD2 aligns across 7 bases. The CDR3 is 16 residues long. J gave up 5 bases and V 7 bases, and 14 bases lay outside the gene matches. Germline loops: CDR1 MNHEY, CDR2 SMNVEV (reference sequence).

The chain couples TRBV5-4 to TRBJ1-3; D uncertain. Trimming pared 3 bases from V and 0 bases from J, leaving 1 base between. This CDR3 has 12 residues. CDR1 and CDR2 from the germline V gene are SGHNT and YYREEE (reference sequence). DNA for the CDR3: TGTGCCAGCAGCTACTCTGGAAACACCATATATTTT. This encodes CASSYSGNTIYF.

The chain is built from TRBV6-4 and TRBJ2-2; D may be TRBD1 (5 bases). The CDR3 is 15 amino acids. V was shortened by 6 bases and J by 5 bases, with 16 bases between the two germline ends. Germline V gene data show CDR1 as MRHNA and CDR2 as SNTAGT. CDR3 amino acids: CASSGDSSGTGELFF. As DNA, the CDR3 is TGTGCCAGCAGCGGCGACAGCAGTGGAACCGGGGAGCTGTTTTTT.

The rearrangement links TRBV9 to TRBJ1-1, with D maybe TRBD1 (6 bases). Trimming shortened V by 4 bases and J by 7 bases, and 17 bases separated the two germline ends. The germline V gene has CDR1 SGDLS and CDR2 YYNGEE. The CDR3 is 14 amino acids. The CDR3 region is CASSLRDVGGEAFF. The CDR3 bases are TGTGCCAGCAGCCTGAGGGACGTAGGGGGTGAAGCTTTCTTT.

There are a few counts of this clone. The CDR3 sequence: CATREGGNTGELFF. The CDR3 nucleotides are TGTGCCACCAGAGAGGGAGGGAACACCGGGGAGCTGTTTTTT. V usage is TRBV25-1 and J usage is TRBJ2-2; possibly TRBD2 for D (6 bases). This CDR3 contains 14 residues. Looked up from germline, CDR1 is MGHDK and CDR2 is SYGVNS. V was pared by 10 bases and J by 1 base, with 13 bases between.

The chain uses TRBV28 and TRBJ2-4; maybe TRBD2 (6 bases). Between the trimmed V and J ends, which lost 4 bases and 3 bases, there was a span of 16 bases. The CDR3 runs 16 residues. Germline V gives CDR1 MDHEN, CDR2 SYDVKM. The CDR3 DNA is TGTGCCAGCAGTTCCCCATTAACCGGGGGCAAAAACATTCAGTACTTC. Amino acid sequence: CASSSPLTGGKNIQYF. Looking up the rest from reference TRBV28 and TRBJ2-4 gives the full variable domain: DVKVTQSSRYLVKRTGEKVFLECVQDMDHENMFWYRQDPGLGLRLIYFSYDVKMKEKGDIPEGYSVSREKKERFSLILESASTNQTSMYLCASSSPLTGGKNIQYFGAGTRLSVL.

The chain recombines TRBV18 with TRBJ2-2, with D maybe TRBD1 (6 bases). Looked up from germline, CDR1 is KGHSH and CDR2 is LQKENI. The CDR3 is 14 residues long. V was pared by 5 bases and J by 5 bases, with 12 bases between. CDR3 residues: CASSNGQQTGELFF. CDR3 nucleotides: TGTGCCAGCTCAAACGGACAGCAAACCGGGGAGCTGTTTTTT.

The chain uses TRBV6-6 and TRBJ2-1; 7 bases line up with TRBD2. Trimming removed 8 bases from V and 0 bases from J; junction bases left unmatched: 7. Germline V gene lookup returns CDR1 MNHNY and CDR2 SVGAGI (reference sequence). The CDR3 is 15 amino acids. This CDR3 reads CASASAGSSYNEQFF. In DNA form, the CDR3 reads TGTGCCAGCGCCTCAGCGGGGAGCTCCTACAATGAGCAGTTCTTC.

V is TRBV28 and J is TRBJ1-4; 8 bases map to TRBD1. The CDR3 has 16 amino acids. After removal of 6 bases from V and 2 bases from J, the junction contained 8 bases not matched to a gene. CDR1 is MDHEN, CDR2 SYDVKM, per germline. CDR3 protein: CASSRGQARTNEKLFF. The CDR3 bases are TGTGCCAGCAGCAGGGGACAGGCGAGGACTAATGAAAAACTGTTTTTT.

V gene TRBV7-9 combines with J gene TRBJ2-7; D not certain. This CDR3 has 12 residues. Germline CDR1 and CDR2: SEHNR and FQNEAQ (reference sequence). With 2 bases removed from V and 2 bases from J, the gap between germline ends came to 4 bases. CDR3 DNA: TGTGCCAGCAGCTTATCCGCCTACGAGCAGTACTTC. This codes for CASSLSAYEQYF.

The chain has TRBV7-9 and TRBJ2-3, with 11 bases that match TRBD2. V shed 5 bases, J shed 3 bases, and the junction held 7 bases outside the gene matches. The CDR3 loop spans 16 amino acids. Germline lookup yields CDR1 SEHNR and CDR2 FQNEAQ (reference sequence). CDR3 residues: CASSPSSGGMTDTQYF. In DNA, the CDR3 is TGTGCCAGCAGCCCATCTAGCGGGGGGATGACAGATACGCAGTATTTT.

V and J are TRBV6-5 and TRBJ2-3; possible D gene TRBD2, 7 bases. The CDR3 consists of 16 residues. The V end was cut by 0 bases, the J end by 8 bases, with 18 bases between. From germline, CDR1 is MNHEY and CDR2 SVGAGI. The CDR3: CASSYSSGGGGGTQYF. CDR3 sequence (DNA): TGTGCCAGCAGTTACTCGAGCGGCGGGGGCGGGGGTACGCAGTATTTT.

The rearrangement uses TRBV5-4 and TRBJ2-3; TRBD1 agrees at 9 bases. CDR1 and CDR2 from the germline V gene are SGHNT and YYREEE (reference sequence). The CDR3 consists of 15 residues. After removal of 4 bases from V and 1 base from J, the junction contained 4 bases not matched to a gene. This CDR3 reads CASSKGQGGTDTQYF. The CDR3 bases are TGTGCCAGCAGCAAGGGACAGGGTGGCACAGATACGCAGTATTTT.

The genes are TRBV11-3 and TRBJ2-7, with D perhaps TRBD1 (6 bases). The CDR3 has 12 amino acids. Germline-derived CDR1 and CDR2 are SGHNT and YENEEA. The V gene lost 5 bases and the J gene lost 5 bases, with 10 bases spanning the gap. CDR3 amino acids: CASSLNRDEQYF. CDR3 nucleotides: TGTGCCAGCAGCCTGAACAGGGACGAGCAGTACTTC.

This chain connects TRBV19 to TRBJ2-2; D not certain. Germline CDR1 LNHDA, CDR2 SQIVND (reference sequence). CDR3 length: 16 residues. V lost 6 bases to trimming and J lost 2 bases, with 16 bases between them. The CDR3 is CASRTLLRSNTGELFF. CDR3 bases: TGTGCCAGTAGGACCCTTTTGCGGTCCAACACCGGGGAGCTGTTTTTT. The entire variable domain, with the rest obtained from reference TRBV19 and TRBJ2-2, is as follows: DGGITQSPKYLFRKEGQNVTLSCEQNLNHDAMYWYRQDPGQGLRLIYYSQIVNDFQKGDIAEGYSVSREKKESFPLTVTSAQKNPTAFYLCASRTLLRSNTGELFFGEGSRLTVL.

V and J are TRBV7-9 and TRBJ2-7; D is possibly TRBD2 (5 bases). CDR3 length: 17 residues. CDR1 is SEHNR, CDR2 FQNEAQ, per germline (reference sequence). The V and J ends lost 2 bases and 0 bases respectively, with 17 bases between them. CDR3 region: CASSLYDLGEYSYEQYF. DNA of the CDR3: TGTGCCAGCAGCTTATACGATCTGGGAGAATACTCCTACGAGCAGTACTTC.

The DNA of the CDR3 is TGTGCCAGCATGGGAGGGCCTAATCAGCCCCAGCATTTT. Protein: CASMGGPNQPQHF. The chain is built from TRBV25-1 and TRBJ1-5; no clear D gene. The CDR3 loop spans 13 amino acids. Trimming removed 7 bases from V and 4 bases from J, with 11 bases in between. Germline V CDR1 and CDR2: MGHDK, SYGVNS.

This clone was seen a few times. This rearrangement joins TRBV5-4 to TRBJ2-1, with 10 bases that match TRBD2. Unmatched junction bases numbered 8, after V lost 1 base and J lost 7 bases. The CDR3 length is 16 residues. Germline V gives CDR1 SGHNT, CDR2 YYREEE (reference sequence). CDR3 DNA: TGTGCCAGCAGCTTGCGTCGGACTAGCGGAGGGAATGAGCAGTTCTTC. This sequence encodes CASSLRRTSGGNEQFF. Full variable domain (missing parts from reference TRBV5-4 and TRBJ2-1): ETGVTQSPTHLIKTRGQQVTLRCSSQSGHNTVSWYQQALGQGPQFIFQYYREEENGRGNFPPRFSGLQFPNYSSELNVNALELDDSALYLCASSLRRTSGGNEQFFGPGTRLTVL.

The V gene is TRBV6-1, the J gene TRBJ2-4; a possible D gene is TRBD1 (6 bases). CDR1 and CDR2 (germline): MNHNS, SASEGT. V was clipped by 4 bases and J by 0 bases, with 19 bases between them. The CDR3 runs 18 residues. The CDR3 spells CASSAILPDRLAKNIQYF. The CDR3, as DNA: TGTGCCAGCAGTGCTATACTTCCCGACAGGTTAGCCAAAAACATTCAGTACTTC.